This T cell receptor (beta chain) stems from a study of early T cells in non-severe SARS-CoV-2 infection. TCRdb ran MiXCR on the 5' RACE reads and lists one entry per CDR3 protein. Altogether some 57,000 distinct CDR3 sequences are present, about a tenth being singletons, with the ten largest covering more than 1.5%. This clonotype showed up many times. The V gene end was trimmed by 6 bases and the J gene end by 3 bases; junction bases not matched to a gene: 10. Germline CDR1 reads SGHTA; CDR2 reads FQGNSA. CDR3 length equals 15 residues. Sequencing was done on a sample of whole blood. This TCR was sampled from an adult who was a healthcare worker with PCR-confirmed SARS-CoV-2 infection or an uninfected control (not recorded which). The rearrangement links TRBV7-2 to TRBJ2-7; 8 nucleotides agree with TRBD2. The DNA of the CDR3 is TGTGCCAGCAGTCTTCCGGGACTAGGGGTCTACGAGCAGTACTTC. As protein: CASSLPGLGVYEQYF. The entire variable domain, with the rest obtained from reference TRBV7-2 and TRBJ2-7, is as follows: GAGVSQSPSNKVTEKGKDVELRCDPISGHTALYWYRQSLGQGLEFLIYFQGNSAPDKSGLPSDRFSAERTGGSVSTLTIQRTQQEDSAVYLCASSLPGLGVYEQYFGPGTRLTVT.